This is a list of T cell receptor beta chains from one sample in a study of blood T cell repertoires in COVID-19. Sequencing used immunoSEQ multiplex PCR; TCRdb keeps in-frame clones, though not all of them. This table holds about 300,000 clones, approximately 86% found once. Material for sequencing was PBMCs or T cells enriched from blood (not recorded which). The source of these receptors is a young woman who had recovered from COVID-19. Both conserved end residues are part of each CDR3. The D gene is left open where the match is weak. Clone size is shown for a subset of rows, as once, few, many or a class of expanded clone.

cdr3_aa cdr3_nt j_call v_call d_call clone_size
CASSSAPGGQGWAEAFF TGTGCCAGCAGCTCAGCGCCGGGGGGACAGGGCTGGGCTGAAGCTTTCTTT TRBJ1-1 TRBV13 TRBD1 -
CASSEATGVQYF TGCGCCAGCAGTGAGGCTACAGGGGTGCAGTACTTC TRBJ2-7 TRBV10-1 TRBD1 -
CASRLDSSYNSPLHF TGTGCCAGTAGATTGGACAGCTCCTATAATTCACCCCTCCACTTT TRBJ1-6 TRBV19 - few
CASSLRREGRETQYF TGTGCCAGCAGCTTGCGGCGGGAGGGTCGAGAGACCCAGTACTTC TRBJ2-5 TRBV5-6 TRBD2 -
CASSFLLGQGARDEQFF TGTGCCAGCAGCTTCCTCCTTGGACAGGGGGCTAGGGATGAGCAGTTCTTC TRBJ2-1 TRBV11-2 TRBD1 -
CASSLAASGRSYTQYF TGTGCCAGCAGCTTAGCCGCTAGCGGGAGGTCATATACGCAGTATTTT TRBJ2-3 TRBV7-9 TRBD2 -
CSVEGAAGGNTIYF TGCAGCGTTGAAGGGGCCGCGGGAGGAAACACCATATATTTT TRBJ1-3 TRBV29-1 - -
CASSPRAGGRTQYF TGTGCCAGCAGCCCCCGGGCCGGGGGAAGGACCCAGTACTTC TRBJ2-5 TRBV7-9 - -
CASSATGTSATNEKLFF TGCGCCAGCAGCGCAACCGGGACTTCGGCAACTAATGAAAAACTGTTTTTT TRBJ1-4 TRBV5-1 - -
CASSPDTVEQHF TGTGCCAGCAGCCCGGACACCGTGGAACAGCATTTT TRBJ1-5 TRBV5-8 - -
CASSLARLLDRARTDTQYF TGTGCCAGCAGCTTAGCGCGCCTCCTCGACAGGGCGAGGACAGATACGCAGTATTTT TRBJ2-3 TRBV7-8 TRBD1 -
CASSLADYRAQTQYF TGTGCCAGCAGCTTAGCCGATTACAGGGCTCAGACCCAGTACTTC TRBJ2-5 TRBV11-3 - -
CASSVYVGVNYGYTF TGTGCCAGCAGTGTTTATGTAGGGGTAAACTATGGCTACACCTTC TRBJ1-2 TRBV2 - -
CASSYGPSQTRELFF TGTGCCAGCAGTTACGGGCCTAGCCAGACCCGGGAGCTGTTTTTT TRBJ2-2 TRBV6-5 - -
CASRDRGWIGELFF TGTGCCAGCCGGGACAGGGGTTGGATCGGGGAGCTGTTTTTT TRBJ2-2 TRBV6-5 TRBD1 -
CASSFDRGGYGYTF TGTGCCAGCAGCTTTGACAGGGGCGGCTATGGCTACACCTTC TRBJ1-2 TRBV5-4 TRBD1 -
CASSPRPRDSHPGGYTF TGTGCCAGCAGCCCGCGCCCCCGGGACAGTCACCCAGGCGGCTACACCTTC TRBJ1-2 TRBV7-2 TRBD1 -
CASSSPAAGGYEQYF TGTGCCAGCAGCTCCCCCGCTGCGGGAGGTTACGAGCAGTACTTC TRBJ2-7 TRBV7-9 TRBD2 few
CVFRNPSGDTQYF TGTGTATTTCGAAATCCGTCCGGTGATACGCAGTATTTT TRBJ2-3 TRBV7-9 - -
CASSIVVSGKQSPYNEQFF TGTGCCAGTAGTATAGTTGTTAGCGGGAAACAATCCCCCTACAATGAGCAGTTCTTC TRBJ2-1 TRBV19 TRBD2 -
CASTVAGVSEQYF TGTGCCAGCACTGTAGCGGGAGTTAGCGAGCAGTACTTC TRBJ2-7 TRBV28 TRBD2 -
CASIRQGSSGANVLTF TGTGCCAGCATCCGACAGGGAAGCTCTGGGGCCAACGTCCTGACTTTC TRBJ2-6 TRBV2 TRBD1 -
CASSIGGTLFDQPQHF TGTGCCAGTAGTATCGGTGGGACACTGTTCGATCAGCCCCAGCATTTT TRBJ1-5 TRBV19 - -
CASSKGFGARQSNTIYF TGTGCCAGTAGTAAGGGGTTTGGGGCGCGGCAGTCAAACACCATATATTTT TRBJ1-3 TRBV19 - -
CASSPGTGGGYTF TGTGCCAGCAGCCCGGGGACAGGGGGTGGCTACACCTTC TRBJ1-2 TRBV6-5 TRBD1 -
CASSPRGLDEQYF TGTGCCAGTAGTCCCAGGGGGCTGGACGAGCAGTACTTC TRBJ2-7 TRBV19 TRBD1 -
CSVEGTSGGAGETQYF TGCAGCGTAGAAGGGACTAGCGGGGGGGCCGGGGAGACCCAGTACTTC TRBJ2-5 TRBV29-1 TRBD2 once
CSALRREQYF TGCAGTGCTTTGCGCCGGGAGCAGTACTTC TRBJ2-7 TRBV20-1 - -
CASSPTGTVYEQYF TGTGCCAGCAGCCCCACCGGGACAGTCTACGAGCAGTACTTC TRBJ2-7 TRBV28 TRBD1 -
CASSILPGSTGELFF TGTGCCAGTAGTATCCTCCCGGGAAGCACCGGGGAGCTGTTTTTT TRBJ2-2 TRBV19 - -
CASSPDLTGAGYTF TGTGCCAGCAGCCCCGACCTCACAGGGGCCGGCTACACCTTC TRBJ1-2 TRBV7-9 TRBD1 -
CAITDRGQYEQYF TGTGCCATCACCGACAGGGGGCAGTACGAGCAGTACTTC TRBJ2-7 TRBV10-3 TRBD1 once
CASSLRDSGADTQYF TGTGCCAGCAGCTTACGGGACAGTGGGGCAGATACGCAGTATTTT TRBJ2-3 TRBV11-2 TRBD1 -
CAWSGTYYQGGFTSTDTQYF TGTGCCTGGAGCGGAACTTATTACCAGGGAGGGTTCACTAGCACAGATACGCAGTATTTT TRBJ2-3 TRBV30 TRBD2 -
CASSLVGVTEAFF TGCGCCAGCAGCTTGGTCGGGGTAACTGAAGCTTTCTTT TRBJ1-1 TRBV5-1 - -
CASGLAVGVYEQYF TGTGCTAGTGGTTTGGCTGTCGGAGTTTACGAGCAGTACTTC TRBJ2-7 TRBV12-5 - -
CASSSSRSYEQYF TGTGCCAGCAGTTCCTCCAGGTCCTACGAGCAGTACTTC TRBJ2-7 TRBV12-3/TRBV12-4 - -
CASSAPGNSPLHF TGTGCCAGCAGCGCTCCGGGAAACTCACCCCTCCACTTT TRBJ1-6 TRBV7-9 - -
CATSPSPQAYSNQPQHF TGTGCCACCAGCCCCTCACCGCAGGCTTATAGCAATCAGCCCCAGCATTTT TRBJ1-5 TRBV15 - -
CASSPGDLSNQPQHF TGCGCCAGCAGCCCAGGGGATTTAAGCAATCAGCCCCAGCATTTT TRBJ1-5 TRBV5-1 - -
CASSLFLRGDTEAFF TGTGCCAGCAGTTTATTTCTCAGGGGGGACACTGAAGCTTTCTTT TRBJ1-1 TRBV28 TRBD1 few
CASSLGALALETQYF TGCGCCAGCAGCTTGGGGGCACTAGCTCTGGAGACCCAGTACTTC TRBJ2-5 TRBV5-1 - -
CASSFNRAIPYEQYF TGTGCCAGCAGTTTCAACAGGGCGATTCCCTACGAGCAGTACTTC TRBJ2-7 TRBV6-6 - -
CASSAGLAGVGTDTQYF TGTGCCAGCAGTGCCGGACTAGCGGGAGTGGGCACAGATACGCAGTATTTT TRBJ2-3 TRBV27 TRBD2 -